This TCR beta chain was observed in a study of shared clonotypes between healthy human individuals. As for this clone: The same CDR3 can be traced to other DNA sequences in this sample.

Assay: immunoSEQ multiplex PCR; the TCRdb copy retains only in-frame clones and omits some. Of roughly 2.5 million clones in the sample, just over 90% were seen once. CDR1 and CDR2 from the germline V gene are KGHSH and LQKENI. V lost 3 bases and J lost 6, with 12 bases in between. There are 14 residues in the CDR3. The sequenced sample was naive CD4+ T cells sorted from blood. Described subset: CD45RA+ positively selected. The TCR comes from a man aged 18 to 35 in good health. The rearrangement links TRBV18 to TRBJ1-5, with a tentative D call TRBD1 (5 bases). CDR3 DNA: TGTGCCAGCTCACCGGGGGGGGGAGGTCAGCCCCAGCATTTT. Residues: CASSPGGGGQPQHF.